These 7 T cell receptor beta chains share one sample of origin, sequenced in a study of T cell responses to AZD1222 COVID-19 vaccine. Sequencing was performed with immunoSEQ multiplex PCR; in TCRdb, only in-frame clones are kept and a portion is missing. The sample carries approximately 100,000 clones, around 90% recorded once. The sequencing used peripheral blood, collected 28 days after the second AZD1222 dose. Every receptor here comes from an adult who received the AZD1222 COVID-19 vaccine.

This chain links TRBV28 with TRBJ1-2; no clear D gene. Trimming removed 6 bases from V and 0 bases from J, with 14 bases in between. Germline V gene data show CDR1 as MDHEN and CDR2 as SYDVKM. The length of the CDR3 is 15 residues. The CDR3 sequence is CASRPTGRANYGYTF. The CDR3 bases are TGTGCCAGCAGGCCTACGGGTAGAGCTAACTATGGCTACACCTTC.

This chain connects TRBV7-8 to TRBJ1-2; D gene unclear. Germline V gene sequence: CDR1 SGHVS, CDR2 FQNEAQ. V lost 1 base to trimming and J lost 1 base, with 13 bases between them. This CDR3 region has 16 residues. CDR3 region: CASSLDKRRDNYGYTF. CDR3 DNA sequence: TGTGCCAGCAGCTTAGATAAGAGGCGGGATAACTATGGCTACACCTTC.

This clone was detected only a few times. The CDR3, as DNA: TGTGCCAGCAGGGGACAGGGAGACTACGAGCAGTACTTC. Its protein product is CASRGQGDYEQYF. This chain connects TRBV6-5 to TRBJ2-7; 9 bases agree with TRBD1. The CDR3 sequence is 13 residues long. V shed 6 bases and J 3 bases; nucleotides not matched to a gene: 3. Germline CDR1 and CDR2: MNHEY and SVGAGI.

This chain links TRBV5-8 with TRBJ2-7; possibly TRBD1 for D (5 bases). Germline CDR1 is SGHTS and CDR2 is YDEGEE. Trimming removed 0 bases at V and 0 bases at J, with 10 bases between. The CDR3 has 15 residues. The CDR3 reads CASSLGQIFSYEQYF. DNA of the CDR3: TGTGCCAGCAGCTTGGGACAGATATTCTCCTACGAGCAGTACTTC. Full variable domain (outside the CDR3, taken from reference TRBV5-8 and TRBJ2-7): EAGVTQSPTHLIKTRGQQATLRCSPISGHTSVYWYQQALGLGLQFLLWYDEGEERNRGNFPPRFSGRQFPNYSSELNVNALELEDSALYLCASSLGQIFSYEQYFGPGTRLTVT.

The V gene is TRBV6-2 or TRBV6-3, the J gene TRBJ2-7; D is perhaps TRBD1 (6 bases). V was shortened by 6 bases and J by 3 bases, with 21 bases between the two germline ends. This CDR3 has 16 residues. Germline V gives CDR1 MNHEY, CDR2 SVGEGT. This chain's CDR3 is CASSPLETGNHYEQYF. The CDR3 DNA sequence: TGTGCCAGCAGCCCCCTCGAAACAGGGAACCACTACGAGCAGTACTTC.

The chain recombines TRBV4-1 with TRBJ1-2; D unresolved. The CDR3 is 16 residues long. V was cut by 0 bases and J by 2 bases, with 13 bases left in between. Per germline, CDR1 MGHRA and CDR2 YSYEKL. The CDR3 DNA reads TGCGCCAGCAGCCAAGAACGTAACAGCTTAAACTATGGCTACACCTTC. Encoded protein: CASSQERNSLNYGYTF.

This clone was seen a single time. Written as DNA, the CDR3 is TGTGCCAGCAGCCCACAGGGAACTCGAGAGACCCAGTACTTC. This codes for CASSPQGTRETQYF. The chain employs TRBV27 and TRBJ2-5; TRBD1 is a possible D gene (6 bases). The length of the CDR3 is 14 residues. Germline CDR1 MNHEY, CDR2 SMNVEV (reference sequence). The V and J ends lost 6 bases and 4 bases respectively, with 15 bases between them.